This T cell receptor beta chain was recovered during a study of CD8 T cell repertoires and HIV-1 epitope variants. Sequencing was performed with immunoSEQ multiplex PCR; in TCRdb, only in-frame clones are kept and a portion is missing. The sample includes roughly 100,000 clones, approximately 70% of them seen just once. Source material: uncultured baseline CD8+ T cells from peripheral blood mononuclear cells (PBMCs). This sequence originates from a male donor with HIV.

CDR3 nucleotides: TGTGCCAGCTCACCTTCGTTGTTTGAGCAGTACTTC. Translating gives CASSPSLFEQYF. The genes are TRBV18 and TRBJ2-7; D gene ambiguous. The CDR3 has 12 residues. V was shortened by 3 bases and J by 7 bases, with 10 bases between the two germline ends. CDR1 KGHSH and CDR2 LQKENI come from the germline V gene.